The following is a T cell receptor beta chain sequence with its context. This record belongs to a study of control samples from healthy donors and cancer patients. Method: immunoSEQ multiplex PCR; TCRdb's copy keeps in-frame clones and lacks some. This sample has roughly 220,000 clones, with roughly 94% found just once. The germline CDR1 and CDR2 sequences are LNHDA and SQIVND (reference sequence). V shed 3 bases and J 5 bases; nucleotides not matched to a gene: 10. The CDR3 runs to 17 residues. This sequence originates from a man aged 50 to 59 in good health. This sequence joins TRBV19 and TRBJ2-1; TRBD1 agrees at 10 bases. Sequencing was carried out using blood. The CDR3 sequence is CASSMDWRTGGNNEQFF. CDR3 nucleotide sequence: TGTGCCAGTAGTATGGACTGGCGGACAGGGGGAAACAATGAGCAGTTCTTC.